A single sample is the source of the 15 T cell receptor beta chains below, sequenced in a study of blood T cell repertoires in COVID-19. Sequenced by immunoSEQ multiplex PCR; TCRdb stores in-frame clones only, minus some. The data contain over 85,000 clones, just over 75% of them singletons. Sequencing input: peripheral blood. These receptors all stem from a woman aged 80 or older with acute or convalescent COVID-19.

The CDR3 DNA reads TGTGCCTGGACGACCGGGTCAGAGACCCAGTACTTC. Protein sequence: CAWTTGSETQYF. The chain couples TRBV30 to TRBJ2-5, with no clear D. Germline V lookup: CDR1 GTSNPN, CDR2 SVGIG (reference sequence). The ends were cut back, 4 bases at V and 4 bases at J, with 10 bases in the middle. The CDR3 has 12 residues.

V usage is TRBV7-9 and J usage is TRBJ1-3; no definite D call. Trimming removed 1 base at V and 0 bases at J, with 10 bases between. Germline CDR1 SEHNR, CDR2 FQNEAQ (reference sequence). This CDR3 is built from 16 residues. The CDR3 region has the DNA TGTGCCAGCAGCTTAGGGGCAGCTCTCTCTGGAAACACCATATATTTT. The encoded protein is CASSLGAALSGNTIYF.

The chain joins TRBV11-2 to TRBJ1-4; TRBD1 agrees at 7 bases. The CDR3 has 14 residues. The V segment lost 6 bases and the J segment 6 bases; nucleotides outside the gene matches: 7. Per the germline V gene, CDR1 is SGHAT and CDR2 is FQNNGV. This chain's CDR3 is CASREDRWDEKLFF. For the CDR3, the DNA is TGTGCCAGCAGGGAGGACAGGTGGGATGAAAAACTGTTTTTT.

V usage is TRBV29-1 and J usage is TRBJ2-3; 15 positions match TRBD2. Germline V gene data show CDR1 as SQVTM and CDR2 as ANQGSEA. The length of the CDR3 is 14 residues. With V trimmed by 6 bases and J by 4 bases, 2 bases remained unmatched. CDR3 nucleotides: TGCAGCGTCGGACTAGCGGGAGGGCCAGATACGCAGTATTTT. Encoded protein: CSVGLAGGPDTQYF.

CDR3 loop: CASSLTADRERGYTF. CDR3 DNA sequence: TGCGCCAGCAGCTTGACTGCGGACAGGGAACGGGGCTACACCTTC. This chain connects TRBV5-1 to TRBJ1-2; TRBD1 agrees at 8 bases. V dropped 1 base and J dropped 8; count of bases not matched to a gene: 10. The CDR3 has 15 amino acids. Germline V gene data show CDR1 as SGHRS and CDR2 as YFSETQ.

The chain employs TRBV7-2 and TRBJ2-7; D is perhaps TRBD1 (5 bases). This CDR3 is 12 amino acids long. Between the trimmed V and J ends, which lost 5 bases and 3 bases, there was a span of 8 bases. The germline CDR1 and CDR2 sequences are SGHTA and FQGNSA. The CDR3 sequence: CASSPGHYEQYF. CDR3 coding DNA: TGTGCCAGCAGCCCCGGACACTACGAGCAGTACTTC.

The chain uses TRBV18 and TRBJ2-1, with D maybe TRBD2 (5 bases). CDR1 KGHSH and CDR2 LQKENI come from the germline V gene. The CDR3 spans 16 residues. Trimming took off 0 bases at V and 3 bases at J, with 12 bases between the two ends. CDR3 in DNA: TGTGCCAGCTCACCACCGACTAACGTCGGCTACAATGAGCAGTTCTTC. Its protein is CASSPPTNVGYNEQFF.

This clone was counted once. The V and J genes are TRBV5-4 and TRBJ1-5, with TRBD1 as a possible D gene (5 bases). The CDR3 is 14 amino acids. V was pared by 4 bases and J by 6 bases, with 14 bases between. CDR1 and CDR2 from the germline V gene are SGHNT and YYREEE (reference sequence). The CDR3 is CASSAGQGLQPQHF. The CDR3, as DNA: TGTGCCAGCAGCGCGGGGCAGGGTCTTCAGCCCCAGCATTTT.

This clone was recorded once. The V call is TRBV6-6, the J call TRBJ1-1; D is perhaps TRBD1 (6 bases). V gave up 8 bases and J gave up 0 bases, with 13 bases separating them. Germline lookup yields CDR1 MNHNY and CDR2 SVGAGI (reference sequence). The CDR3 is 14 amino acids. The CDR3 coding sequence is TGTGCCAGCTGTGACGACAGGTTGAACACTGAAGCTTTCTTT. Amino acids: CASCDDRLNTEAFF.

The chain uses TRBV28 and TRBJ1-1; no clear D. V lost 3 bases and J lost 1, with 3 bases in between. The germline CDR1 and CDR2 sequences are MDHEN and SYDVKM. The CDR3 extends over 12 amino acids. The DNA of the CDR3 is TGTGCCAGCAGTTTCCGGAACACTGAAGCTTTCTTT. Translation gives CASSFRNTEAFF.

The V and J genes are TRBV19 and TRBJ2-3; 7 nucleotides line up with TRBD2. J lost 4 bases, V lost 3 bases, and 4 bases had no gene match. This CDR3 is 14 amino acids long. The germline V gene encodes CDR1 LNHDA and CDR2 SQIVND (reference sequence). The CDR3 spells CASSIQREADTQYF. CDR3 in DNA: TGTGCCAGTAGTATCCAGCGGGAAGCAGATACGCAGTATTTT.

This CDR3 reads CASRKSTGVGANVLTF. CDR3 nucleotide sequence: TGTGCCAGCAGAAAAAGTACAGGGGTTGGGGCCAACGTCCTGACTTTC. J is TRBJ2-6 and V is TRBV7-2; 7 bases map to TRBD1. The CDR3 is 16 amino acids. CDR1 SGHTA and CDR2 FQGNSA come from the germline V gene. The ends lost 6 bases at V and 3 bases at J; junction bases unmatched: 8.

There are a few counts of this clone. The chain recombines TRBV28 with TRBJ1-2, with D possibly being TRBD1 (5 bases). The CDR3 contains 11 residues. The germline CDR1 and CDR2 sequences are MDHEN and SYDVKM. Trimming left V 6 bases short and J 11 bases short, with 13 bases between. CDR3 in amino acids: CASRAYDSYTF. CDR3 nucleotides: TGTGCCAGCAGGGCCTACGACAGTTACACCTTC.

This clone appeared many times. The chain combines TRBV7-6 with TRBJ2-2, with 8 bases fitting TRBD2. Germline CDR1 reads SGHVS; CDR2 reads FNYEAQ. V dropped 5 bases and J dropped 3; count of bases not matched to a gene: 8. The length of the CDR3 is 16 residues. CDR3 in amino acids: CASSGVGAGDTGELFF. The CDR3 DNA is TGTGCCAGCAGCGGGGTCGGAGCGGGAGACACCGGGGAGCTGTTTTTT.

This rearrangement joins TRBV4-2 to TRBJ2-7; 10 bases line up with TRBD2. After removal of 1 base from V and 0 bases from J, the junction contained 9 bases not matched to a gene. CDR1 is LGHNA, CDR2 YNFKEQ, per germline. The CDR3 runs 18 residues. CDR3 in amino acids: CASSQVLTSGPSSYEQYF. The DNA of the CDR3 is TGTGCCAGCAGCCAAGTCCTGACTAGCGGGCCAAGCTCCTACGAGCAGTACTTC.